This TCR beta chain was found in a study of T cells in Graves' hyperthyroidism and ophthalmopathy. This clonotype was picked up many times. Amplification targeted TCR beta CDR3 regions from RNA transcripts. TCR CDR3 underwent first-round RT-PCR with the HTBI primer set. TCRdb analysed the multiplex PCR reads with MiXCR anew, one entry per CDR3 protein. Of 550,000 to 850,000 distinct CDR3 sequences listed, roughly a sixth are singletons. V was pared by 6 bases and J by 4 bases, with 7 bases of the junction left unmatched. The CDR3 sequence is 14 residues long. This receptor was obtained from a woman between 45 and 60 years old with Graves' hyperthyroidism that later progressed to Graves' ophthalmopathy. V is TRBV12-3 or TRBV12-4 and J is TRBJ2-7, with 9 bases that match TRBD1. The sequenced sample consisted of blood. For the CDR3, the DNA is TGTGCCAGCAGCCCGGACAGGGGCCGATACGAGCAGTACTTC. Protein: CASSPDRGRYEQYF.